This T cell receptor (beta chain) came from a study of blood T cells in healthy people across ages. Researchers collected roughly 10 milliliters of peripheral blood from every single donor. Using a J-beta primer mix together with a sample-barcoded 5' primer, a second PCR was run for about 7 to 12 cycles. TCRdb fed the 5' RACE reads into MiXCR, producing one record per CDR3 protein. The sample lists 650,000 to 950,000 distinct CDR3 sequences; under 55% were seen once. There are a few counts of this clonotype. The CDR3 covers 15 residues. Looked up from germline, CDR1 is DFQATT and CDR2 is SNEGSKA (reference sequence). Trimming took 0 bases from V and 0 from J, leaving 12 bases between them.

The chain combines TRBV20-1 with TRBJ2-7; D is possibly TRBD2 (6 bases). The receptor was isolated from a man between 60 and 70 years old in good health. Sequencing input: blood. Here the CDR3 reads CSARDLEGDSYEQYF. The CDR3 coding sequence is TGCAGTGCTAGAGATCTGGAGGGAGACTCCTACGAGCAGTACTTC.